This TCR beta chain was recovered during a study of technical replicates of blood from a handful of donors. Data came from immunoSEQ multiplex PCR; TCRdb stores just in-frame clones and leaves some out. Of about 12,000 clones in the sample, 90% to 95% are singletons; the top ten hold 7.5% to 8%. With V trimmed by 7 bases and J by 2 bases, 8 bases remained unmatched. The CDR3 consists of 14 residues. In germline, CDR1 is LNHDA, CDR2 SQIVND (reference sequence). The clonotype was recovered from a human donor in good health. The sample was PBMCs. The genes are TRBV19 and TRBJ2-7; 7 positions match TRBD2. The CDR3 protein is CASTPSGGTYEQYF. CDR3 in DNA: TGTGCCAGTACCCCATCCGGGGGGACCTACGAGCAGTACTTC.